This T cell receptor (beta chain) was sequenced in a study of T cell responses to AZD1222 COVID-19 vaccine. Profiled with immunoSEQ multiplex PCR; TCRdb holds only in-frame clones, not every one. This sample has just over 150,000 clones, with 87% found just once. In its sample, this clone was seen once. Germline CDR1 SGHTA, CDR2 FQGTGA. Trimming took off 0 bases at V and 6 bases at J, with 9 bases between the two ends. The CDR3 covers 14 residues. The TCR originated in an adult who received the AZD1222 COVID-19 vaccine. The sequencing used peripheral blood, collected 28 days after the second AZD1222 dose. V usage is TRBV7-3 and J usage is TRBJ2-1; D is unclear. The CDR3 DNA reads as TGTGCCAGCAGCTTAACGGGTACGACCAATGAGCAGTTCTTC. Translating it yields CASSLTGTTNEQFF.